The 20 T cell receptor beta chains listed next were all sequenced from one sample in a study of blood T cell repertoires in COVID-19. Sequencing was performed with immunoSEQ multiplex PCR; in TCRdb, only in-frame clones are kept and a portion is missing. The repertoire holds tens of thousands of clones, with over 65% as singletons. The sequencing input was peripheral blood. These receptors were collected from a human donor with acute or convalescent COVID-19. The donor label of this sample is uncertain.

The chain's CDR3 is CASSLGTVSNQPQHF. CDR3 nucleotide sequence: TGTGCCAGCAGCTTAGGGACAGTTAGCAATCAGCCCCAGCATTTT. V is TRBV5-8 and J is TRBJ1-5, with 7 bases identical to TRBD1. The CDR3 totals 15 residues. CDR1 is SGHTS, CDR2 YDEGEE, per germline. Trimming at V came to 2 bases and at J to 0 bases, leaving 2 bases not matched to a gene.

V gene TRBV6-6 combines with J gene TRBJ1-1, with 9 bases fitting TRBD1. CDR3 length: 16 amino acids. Germline CDR1 reads MNHNY; CDR2 reads SVGAGI (reference sequence). Trimming took 6 bases from V and 0 from J; bases not matched to a gene: 8. CDR3 loop: CASRRNTGGVNTEAFF. CDR3 nucleotides: TGTGCCAGCAGGCGAAATACAGGGGGCGTGAACACTGAAGCTTTCTTT.

This chain uses TRBV19 with TRBJ1-2; D perhaps matches TRBD1 (5 bases). The V end was cut by 10 bases, the J end by 4 bases, with 13 bases between. The CDR3 spans 12 residues. The germline gives CDR1 LNHDA, CDR2 SQIVND (reference sequence). The DNA of the CDR3 is TGTGCCACCCAGGGTCCCAGCTATGGCTACACCTTC. Protein product: CATQGPSYGYTF.

This clone came up once. DNA of the CDR3: TGTGCCAGCAGCGAGCAGGGTTTCACCGGGGAGCTGTTTTTT. Its protein is CASSEQGFTGELFF. The V and J genes are TRBV11-3 and TRBJ2-2; D perhaps matches TRBD1 (5 bases). Germline V lookup: CDR1 SGHNT, CDR2 YENEEA. The CDR3 is 14 amino acids. The ends were cut back, 5 bases at V and 4 bases at J, with 11 bases in the middle.

V and J are TRBV12-3 or TRBV12-4 and TRBJ2-7; weak D call: TRBD1 (5 bases). This CDR3 comprises 13 residues. Trimming took off 2 bases at V and 7 bases at J, with 12 bases between the two ends. In DNA form, the CDR3 reads TGTGCCAGCAGTTTACAGGGATCAAGTGAGCAGTACTTC. It specifies CASSLQGSSEQYF.

V and J are TRBV6-5 and TRBJ2-5, with D uncertain. V lost 0 bases, J lost 5 bases, and 7 bases lay in between. Per the germline V gene, CDR1 is MNHEY and CDR2 is SVGAGI. The CDR3 length is 13 residues. This chain's CDR3 is CASSYSIAETQYF. For the CDR3, the DNA is TGTGCCAGCAGTTACTCCATTGCGGAGACCCAGTACTTC.

The CDR3 spells CASSYSASKGYTF. Here the CDR3 DNA reads TGTGCCAGCAGTTACTCAGCGTCTAAGGGCTACACCTTC. J is TRBJ1-2 and V is TRBV6-5; D is ambiguous. Germline V gene data show CDR1 as MNHEY and CDR2 as SVGAGI. Trimming removed 0 bases at V and 8 bases at J, with 10 bases between. The CDR3 length is 13 residues.

The rearrangement joins TRBV4-1 to TRBJ2-7, with D unclear. Germline assignment: CDR1 MGHRA and CDR2 YSYEKL. This CDR3 comprises 14 residues. Trimming shortened V by 1 base and J by 2 bases, and 9 bases separated the two germline ends. The CDR3 spells CASSQGRLPYEQYF. The CDR3 coding sequence is TGCGCCAGCAGCCAAGGCAGGTTACCCTACGAGCAGTACTTC.

The V gene is TRBV4-2, the J gene TRBJ2-1, with TRBD1 identical over 9 bases. The CDR3 runs to 16 residues. The junction had 9 bases not matched to a gene; V was cut back by 0 bases and J by 9 bases. CDR1 is LGHNA, CDR2 YNFKEQ, per germline. The CDR3 here is CASSQETGGFGGEQFF. In nucleotides, the CDR3 is TGTGCCAGCAGCCAAGAGACAGGGGGGTTTGGTGGTGAGCAGTTCTTC.

The chain has TRBV6-5 and TRBJ2-5; 8 nucleotides align to TRBD1. The germline V gene encodes CDR1 MNHEY and CDR2 SVGAGI. V lost 7 bases, J lost 3 bases, and 4 bases stayed unmatched. The CDR3 runs to 13 residues. The CDR3 sequence: CASKAGGKETQYF. In DNA, the CDR3 is TGTGCCAGCAAGGCAGGGGGCAAAGAGACCCAGTACTTC.

This clone was counted many times. V usage is TRBV7-2 and J usage is TRBJ1-6; TRBD1 is a possible D gene (5 bases). The germline V and J ends were trimmed by 4 bases and 10 bases, with 14 bases remaining between them. Germline V lookup: CDR1 SGHTA, CDR2 FQGNSA. The CDR3 totals 14 residues. Here the CDR3 DNA reads TGTGCCAGCAGCTCCGACAGCCGTACATCACCCCTCCACTTT. Its translation is CASSSDSRTSPLHF.

The genes are TRBV9 and TRBJ2-1, with TRBD2 identical over 9 bases. The CDR3 length is 16 residues. CDR1 SGDLS and CDR2 YYNGEE come from the germline V gene. Trimming at V came to 0 bases and at J to 7 bases, leaving 8 bases not matched to a gene. The CDR3 coding sequence is TGTGCCAGCAGCGTAGTGGGAGCGGGAGGTTTGAATGAGCAGTTCTTC. It is translated as CASSVVGAGGLNEQFF.

The chain has TRBV7-3 and TRBJ1-1, with a tentative D call TRBD1 (5 bases). CDR3 length: 16 residues. Trimming removed 1 base at V and 3 bases at J, with 15 bases between. Germline V lookup: CDR1 SGHTA, CDR2 FQGTGA. This chain's CDR3 is CASSLNGAGRHTEAFF. CDR3 nucleotide sequence: TGTGCCAGCAGCTTAAATGGGGCAGGGAGGCACACTGAAGCTTTCTTT.

The chain links TRBV21-1 to TRBJ2-1; TRBD1 is the table's D call and was not checked against the DNA. TRBV21-1 is marked as a pseudogene. CDR3 length equals 14 residues. The CDR3 reads CASSNGDRYNEQFF. The CDR3 DNA reads as TGTGCCAGCAGCAATGGAGACAGATACAATGAGCAGTTCTTC.

The chain couples TRBV4-2 to TRBJ2-7; the D gene is possibly TRBD2 (6 bases). The CDR3 is made up of 14 amino acids. Trimming cost V 1 base and J 4 bases, with 11 bases left between them. In germline, CDR1 is LGHNA, CDR2 YNFKEQ. This CDR3 is CASSQGVGGYEQYF. The CDR3 DNA is TGTGCCAGCAGCCAAGGTGTGGGAGGATACGAGCAGTACTTC.

This clone was detected a few times. The chain has TRBV6-5 and TRBJ1-1; D is undetermined. The V gene's germline CDR1 is MNHEY and CDR2 SVGAGI. The CDR3 runs to 13 residues. Trimming cost V 6 bases and J 3 bases, with 11 bases left between them. CDR3: CASRVSGYTEAFF. Written as DNA, the CDR3 is TGTGCCAGCAGAGTATCGGGATACACTGAAGCTTTCTTT.

This clone was recorded once. V usage is TRBV29-1 and J usage is TRBJ1-1, with a tentative D call TRBD1 (6 bases). The CDR3 has 15 amino acids. Germline lookup yields CDR1 SQVTM and CDR2 ANQGSEA. V shed 5 bases and J shed 6 bases, with 22 bases lying between them. The CDR3 region is CSVRGGAMGTSEAFF. DNA for the CDR3: TGCAGCGTTAGAGGGGGGGCCATGGGCACTTCTGAAGCTTTCTTT.

The chain joins TRBV19 to TRBJ1-1; D may be TRBD1 (6 bases). The CDR3 spans 14 residues. With 6 bases removed from V and 6 bases from J, the gap between germline ends came to 17 bases. Germline V CDR1 and CDR2: LNHDA, SQIVND (reference sequence). CDR3 DNA: TGTGCCAGTAGGGGGACACCTCGAGGGGCTGAAGCTTTCTTT. Protein: CASRGTPRGAEAFF. The full variable domain, its missing parts supplied by reference TRBV19 and TRBJ1-1, is DGGITQSPKYLFRKEGQNVTLSCEQNLNHDAMYWYRQDPGQGLRLIYYSQIVNDFQKGDIAEGYSVSREKKESFPLTVTSAQKNPTAFYLCASRGTPRGAEAFFGQGTRLTVV.

This clone showed up just a few times. The chain joins TRBV6-5 to TRBJ2-2; TRBD2 matches at 14 bases. The CDR3 contains 15 residues. After removal of 7 bases from V and 3 bases from J, the junction contained 1 base not matched to a gene. Germline V gene data show CDR1 as MNHEY and CDR2 as SVGAGI. The DNA for the CDR3 is TGTGCCAGCACGGGACTAGCGGGAGACACCGGGGAGCTGTTTTTT. Translating gives CASTGLAGDTGELFF.

This chain links TRBV11-2 with TRBJ2-7; D is unclear. CDR3 length: 15 amino acids. Trimming left V 0 bases short and J 2 bases short, with 11 bases between. CDR1 is SGHAT and CDR2 is FQNNGV in the germline V gene. CDR3 coding DNA: TGTGCCAGCAGCTTAGAATCCCTGTCCCCCTACGAGCAGTACGTC. Amino acid sequence: CASSLESLSPYEQYV.